This is a list of T cell receptor beta chains from one sample in a study of blood T cell repertoires in COVID-19. Sequencing used immunoSEQ multiplex PCR; TCRdb keeps in-frame clones, though not all of them. Among some 220,000 clones listed, around four fifths were seen once. Sequenced material: peripheral blood. The receptor set was obtained from a woman between 55 and 75 years old with active or convalescent COVID-19. Both conserved end residues are part of each CDR3. Each record gives: clone size, CDR3 length, D gene, V gene, J gene, CDR3 DNA, CDR3 protein. The D gene is left open where the match is weak. Clone sizes are given selectively: once, few, many, or a class where the clone is expanded.

>NA|14|TRBD2|TRBV2|TRBJ2-1
TGTGCCAGCAACCGACTAGCGGGGCACAATGAGCAGTTCTTC
CASNRLAGHNEQFF
>NA|13|TRBD1|TRBV11-3|TRBJ1-2
TGTGCCAGCAGTTCTGGACAGGGGTATGGCTACACCTTC
CASSSGQGYGYTF
>NA|16|NA|TRBV30|TRBJ2-1
TGTGCCTGGAGGGGCAGGACTCTACGGGGGTACAATGAGCAGTTCTTC
CAWRGRTLRGYNEQFF
>once|15|TRBD1|TRBV5-1|TRBJ1-3
TGCGCCAGCAGCCCGACAGGGGGACCTGGAAACACCATATATTTT
CASSPTGGPGNTIYF
>NA|17|NA|TRBV7-7|TRBJ2-2
TGTGCTAGCAGCTTAGCATATGGACAATTGAACACCGGGGAGCTGTTTTTT
CASSLAYGQLNTGELFF
>NA|17|TRBD1|TRBV4-1|TRBJ1-4
TGCGCCAGCGCTCGACAGGGGAAGGTTTCAACTAATGAAAAACTGTTTTTT
CASARQGKVSTNEKLFF
>few|14|TRBD1|TRBV7-9|TRBJ1-2
TGTGCCAGCAGCCCGGACAGGGGGTTGTCTGGCTACACCTTC
CASSPDRGLSGYTF
>NA|16|TRBD2|TRBV10-2|TRBJ2-7
TGCGCCAGCAGTGACCCGGGACTAGCCGGTTCCTACGAGCAGTACTTC
CASSDPGLAGSYEQYF
>once|14|NA|TRBV9|TRBJ1-1
TGTGCCAGCAGCGCCTGGACGGGAAACACTGAAGCTTTCTTT
CASSAWTGNTEAFF
>NA|13|TRBD1|TRBV11-3|TRBJ2-5
TGTGCCAGCAGCCGGGACAGCCAAGAGACCCAGTACTTC
CASSRDSQETQYF
>once|15|NA|TRBV5-1|TRBJ2-1
TGCGCCAGCAGCTTTCGGGGTAGCTCCTACAATGAGCAGTTCTTC
CASSFRGSSYNEQFF
>NA|13|NA|TRBV5-6|TRBJ1-1
TGTGCCAGCAGCTACAGGTTGAACACTGAAGCTTTCTTT
CASSYRLNTEAFF
>NA|14|NA|TRBV11-2|TRBJ1-4
TGTGCCAGCAGCTTAGGGGGCGTGGGTGGAAAACTGTTTTTT
CASSLGGVGGKLFF
>once|15|NA|TRBV7-9|TRBJ1-1
TGTGCCAGCAGCTTATCGGACTTGGCCGCAAGTTCAGCTTTCTTT
CASSLSDLAASSAFF